Listed here are 30 T cell receptor beta chains from one sample, sequenced in a study of T-cell reconstitution after alpha-beta-depleted transplantation in children. Preparation of the TCRbeta library was carried out with unique molecular identifiers. Via MiXCR, TCRdb re-called the PCR reads, giving one row per CDR3 protein. The data hold some 600,000 distinct CDR3 sequences, with over 10% observed a single time. This sample comprised PBMCs, mostly from graft donor cells, obtained 360 days after TCRalphabeta/CD19-depleted stem cell transplant. All receptors come from a male patient younger than 18 who had a stem cell transplant for acute myeloid leukemia, so the T cells may come from the graft donor.

The V call is TRBV18, the J call TRBJ2-2; 8 bases agree with TRBD2. CDR3 size: 20 residues. The germline gives CDR1 KGHSH, CDR2 LQKENI. V lost 1 base, J lost 2 bases, and 15 bases stayed unmatched. The CDR3 loop reads CASSPLPPRPTSENTGELFF. CDR3 nucleotide sequence: TGTGCCAGCTCACCACTCCCCCCACGCCCGACTAGCGAAAACACCGGGGAGCTGTTTTTT.

V and J are TRBV7-9 and TRBJ2-2; D is unclear. Germline V gene data show CDR1 as SEHNR and CDR2 as FQNEAQ (reference sequence). The CDR3 sequence is 14 residues long. V was cut by 5 bases and J by 0 bases, with 7 bases left in between. In DNA form, the CDR3 reads TGTGCCAGCAGCCCCTTGGCGAACACCGGGGAGCTGTTTTTT. It yields the protein CASSPLANTGELFF.

The J gene is TRBJ2-7, the V gene TRBV7-2; D unresolved. This CDR3 has 14 amino acids. Germline V CDR1 and CDR2: SGHTA, FQGNSA. Deletions cut 3 bases from V and 2 bases from J, with 11 bases between. The chain's CDR3 is CASSFYRATYEQYF. In nucleotides, the CDR3 is TGTGCCAGCAGCTTTTATAGGGCCACCTACGAGCAGTACTTC.

The CDR3 region is CASSQAGVETQYF. The CDR3 DNA sequence: TGCGCCAGCAGCCAAGCAGGGGTGGAGACCCAGTACTTC. The chain links TRBV4-3 to TRBJ2-5; maybe TRBD1 (6 bases). This CDR3 has 13 amino acids. With 1 base removed from V and 5 bases from J, the gap between germline ends came to 8 bases. The germline gives CDR1 LGHNA, CDR2 YSLEER.

CDR3 in DNA: TGCAGTGCTAGGCGTCCTTTACAGGGACCTGAAGCTTTCTTT. Its translation: CSARRPLQGPEAFF. The chain recombines TRBV20-1 with TRBJ1-1; TRBD1 might be the D (6 bases). Trimming left V 3 bases short and J 6 bases short, with 17 bases between. Per germline, CDR1 DFQATT and CDR2 SNEGSKA (reference sequence). The CDR3 is made up of 14 amino acids.

The chain carries TRBV20-1 and TRBJ2-5; D ambiguous. Looked up from germline, CDR1 is DFQATT and CDR2 is SNEGSKA (reference sequence). Trimming took 6 bases from V and 5 from J, leaving 16 bases between them. CDR3 length: 13 residues. The CDR3 DNA sequence: TGCAGTGCAAACCAGCTTCTGGGGGAGACCCAGTACTTC. Its protein product is CSANQLLGETQYF.

V gene TRBV19 combines with J gene TRBJ2-2; 10 positions match TRBD2. The CDR3 has 15 amino acids. The ends lost 7 bases at V and 3 bases at J; junction bases unmatched: 5. In germline, CDR1 is LNHDA, CDR2 SQIVND (reference sequence). The CDR3 nucleotides read TGTGCCAGTATAGGGCTAGCGGGAGACACCGGGGAGCTGTTTTTT. Amino acid sequence: CASIGLAGDTGELFF.

The V call is TRBV6-1, the J call TRBJ2-3; the match to TRBD1 covers 8 bases. This CDR3 is 13 amino acids long. The V gene's germline CDR1 is MNHNS and CDR2 SASEGT. Trimming at V came to 5 bases and at J to 5 bases, leaving 3 bases not matched to a gene. The CDR3 region is CASSQQGEDTQYF. In DNA form, the CDR3 reads TGTGCCAGCAGTCAACAGGGGGAAGATACGCAGTATTTT.

The chain joins TRBV29-1 to TRBJ1-1; 8 nucleotides match TRBD1. Germline CDR1 and CDR2: SQVTM and ANQGSEA. The CDR3 covers 13 residues. Trimming cost V 6 bases and J 6 bases; bases outside gene matches: 9. CDR3 coding DNA: TGCAGCGTGGTTACACAGGGGGGACCTGAAGCTTTCTTT. Its translation is CSVVTQGGPEAFF.

This clonotype was found a few times. The J gene is TRBJ2-5, the V gene TRBV12-3 or TRBV12-4; D is possibly TRBD1 or TRBD2 (6 bases each). This CDR3 region has 15 residues. With 8 bases removed from V and 5 bases from J, the gap between germline ends came to 21 bases. CDR3: CASWRGTPGVETQYF. CDR3 DNA: TGTGCCAGCTGGAGGGGGACCCCCGGAGTGGAGACCCAGTACTTC.

V gene TRBV2 combines with J gene TRBJ2-7; no reliable D call. V lost 7 bases and J 7 bases, leaving 17 bases between the germline ends. Germline assignment: CDR1 SNHLY and CDR2 FYNNEI. The CDR3 runs to 13 residues. The CDR3: CASKGLAFGEQYF. CDR3 in DNA: TGTGCCAGCAAAGGGCTGGCCTTCGGAGAGCAGTACTTC. Full variable domain (rest looked up from reference TRBV2 and TRBJ2-7): EPEVTQTPSHQVTQMGQEVILRCVPISNHLYFYWYRQILGQKVEFLVSFYNNEISEKSEIFDDQFSVERPDGSNFTLKIRSTKLEDSAMYFCASKGLAFGEQYFGPGTRLTVT.

The chain employs TRBV11-1 and TRBJ2-3; 14 bases map to TRBD2. The CDR3 is made up of 20 amino acids. After removal of 5 bases from V and 1 base from J, the junction contained 14 bases not matched to a gene. CDR1 is SGHAT, CDR2 FQDESV, per germline (reference sequence). CDR3 region: CASSAIWGLAGAARTDTQYF. The CDR3 DNA reads TGTGCCAGCAGCGCTATTTGGGGACTAGCGGGAGCCGCCCGCACAGATACGCAGTATTTT.

The chain uses TRBV20-1 and TRBJ2-4, with TRBD2 identical over 7 bases. CDR1 and CDR2 from the germline V gene are DFQATT and SNEGSKA (reference sequence). The CDR3 runs to 15 residues. V dropped 5 bases and J dropped 1; count of bases not matched to a gene: 8. In nucleotides, the CDR3 is TGCAGTGCTTCCGGGGACTACGCGGCCAAAAACATTCAGTACTTC. Amino acid sequence: CSASGDYAAKNIQYF.

This clonotype has a handful of counts. The chain employs TRBV24-1 and TRBJ2-5, with TRBD2 matching over 10 bases. The CDR3 runs 15 residues. Germline lookup yields CDR1 KGHDR and CDR2 SFDVKD. J lost 1 base, V lost 5 bases, and 3 bases had no gene match. DNA for the CDR3: TGTGCCACCAGTGTTCTAGCGGGAGCCCAAGAGACCCAGTACTTC. This codes for CATSVLAGAQETQYF.

V and J are TRBV20-1 and TRBJ1-5, with TRBD1 identical over 7 bases. The CDR3 totals 14 residues. V was clipped by 5 bases and J by 5 bases; unmatched bases: 9. Germline-derived CDR1 and CDR2 are DFQATT and SNEGSKA (reference sequence). The CDR3 nucleotides are TGCAGTGCTCCCCTTTACAGGGGACATCAGCCCCAGCATTTT. Translating it yields CSAPLYRGHQPQHF.

This clonotype was counted a few times. The chain links TRBV4-3 to TRBJ2-1; tentative D call: TRBD1 (6 bases). V was shortened by 1 base and J by 1 base, with 8 bases between the two germline ends. The CDR3 has 15 residues. Looked up from germline, CDR1 is LGHNA and CDR2 is YSLEER. The CDR3 sequence: CASSQGTASYNEQFF. The CDR3 coding sequence is TGCGCCAGCAGCCAAGGGACAGCATCCTACAATGAGCAGTTCTTC.

This clonotype has more than one count but fewer than ten. This chain connects TRBV29-1 to TRBJ1-1; D may be TRBD1 (6 bases). The germline V gene has CDR1 SQVTM and CDR2 ANQGSEA. The CDR3 totals 12 residues. The ends were cut back, 6 bases at V and 1 base at J, with 9 bases in the middle. The DNA of the CDR3 is TGCAGCGTAGGACAGCAGAACACTGAAGCTTTCTTT. It translates to CSVGQQNTEAFF.

This clonotype was seen a handful of times. The chain joins TRBV9 to TRBJ2-5, with 7 nucleotides matching TRBD1. This CDR3 comprises 17 residues. Trimming cost V 1 base and J 3 bases; bases outside gene matches: 12. Germline assignment: CDR1 SGDLS and CDR2 YYNGEE. The CDR3: CASSVPREGAWEETQYF. As DNA, the CDR3 is TGTGCCAGCAGCGTACCAAGAGAGGGGGCCTGGGAAGAGACCCAGTACTTC.

The chain carries TRBV5-6 and TRBJ2-1; 9 nucleotides line up with TRBD2. Germline values: CDR1 SGHDT, CDR2 YYEEEE. The CDR3 length is 16 residues. The junction had 9 bases not matched to a gene; V was cut back by 0 bases and J by 8 bases. CDR3 sequence reads: CASSLGIGREGDEQFF. The CDR3 nucleotides read TGTGCCAGCAGCTTGGGGATTGGGCGGGAGGGGGATGAGCAGTTCTTC. The variable domain in full, with the rest retrieved from reference TRBV5-6 and TRBJ2-1, is DAGVTQSPTHLIKTRGQQVTLRCSPKSGHDTVSWYQQALGQGPQFIFQYYEEEERQRGNFPDRFSGHQFPNYSSELNVNALLLGDSALYLCASSLGIGREGDEQFFGPGTRLTVL.

The chain carries TRBV14 and TRBJ2-7, with a weak D call TRBD1 (6 bases). V was trimmed by 3 bases and J by 4 bases, leaving 10 bases between them. The germline V gene has CDR1 SGHDN and CDR2 FVKESK. The CDR3 length is 13 residues. The CDR3 spells CASSQWTDYEQYF. In DNA form, the CDR3 reads TGTGCCAGCAGCCAGTGGACAGATTACGAGCAGTACTTC.

This clonotype turned up a few times. The chain joins TRBV20-1 to TRBJ2-3; 13 bases are shared with TRBD2. The trim removed 6 bases at V and 1 base at J, leaving 16 bases unmatched. The CDR3 extends over 19 amino acids. Looked up from germline, CDR1 is DFQATT and CDR2 is SNEGSKA (reference sequence). CDR3 region: CSAALGLAGNLRGTDTQYF. The CDR3 DNA is TGCAGTGCCGCTCTGGGACTAGCGGGAAACCTCAGGGGCACAGATACGCAGTATTTT.

This clonotype has more than one count but fewer than ten. The chain carries TRBV7-6 and TRBJ1-1; D perhaps matches TRBD1 (5 bases). The germline gives CDR1 SGHVS, CDR2 FNYEAQ. V shed 1 base and J shed 0 bases, with 18 bases lying between them. The CDR3 runs 18 residues. The CDR3 nucleotides read TGTGCCAGCAGCTTAGAACCCGGGGGGAAGGGGATGAACACTGAAGCTTTCTTT. Translating gives CASSLEPGGKGMNTEAFF.

The V and J genes are TRBV20-1 and TRBJ2-1; TRBD2 aligns across 11 bases. There are 16 residues in the CDR3. Germline CDR1 DFQATT, CDR2 SNEGSKA (reference sequence). V lost 5 bases to trimming and J lost 7 bases; unmatched junction nucleotides: 13. CDR3 DNA sequence: TGCAGTGCTCATAGCGGGAGGGCCATCTTTAGTAATGAGCAGTTCTTC. As protein: CSAHSGRAIFSNEQFF.

V usage is TRBV20-1 and J usage is TRBJ2-7; D perhaps matches TRBD1 (6 bases). Per germline, CDR1 DFQATT and CDR2 SNEGSKA (reference sequence). This CDR3 is built from 15 residues. V lost 1 base to trimming and J lost 4 bases, with 17 bases between them. CDR3 in DNA: TGCAGTGCTAGAGGTGGCAGGGGTTGGGATTACGAGCAGTACTTC. This sequence encodes CSARGGRGWDYEQYF.

The chain carries TRBV6-5 and TRBJ2-2; TRBD2 is a possible D gene (6 bases). The V gene lost 2 bases and the J gene lost 0 bases, with 19 bases spanning the gap. This CDR3 region has 19 residues. Germline CDR1 and CDR2: MNHEY and SVGAGI. Here the CDR3 DNA reads TGTGCCAGCAGTTACGGTAGAGTTATAGCGGAGACGAACACCGGGGAGCTGTTTTTT. Residues: CASSYGRVIAETNTGELFF.

V usage is TRBV27 and J usage is TRBJ2-1, with D perhaps TRBD2 (6 bases). Germline CDR1 is MNHEY and CDR2 is SMNVEV (reference sequence). V shed 0 bases and J shed 8 bases, with 17 bases lying between them. The CDR3 covers 16 residues. CDR3 nucleotide sequence: TGTGCCAGCAGTTTATCAGGGACTCCCTCAATTTATGAGCAGTTCTTC. Translating gives CASSLSGTPSIYEQFF.

The chain uses TRBV29-1 and TRBJ2-3, with 9 bases lining up with TRBD2. The CDR3 length is 14 residues. Trimming cost V 7 bases and J 14 bases; bases outside gene matches: 19. Germline CDR1 is SQVTM and CDR2 is ANQGSEA. CDR3 residues: CSASEGLAGFGRYF. The CDR3 nucleotides are TGCAGCGCTTCTGAGGGACTAGCCGGTTTTGGTCGGTATTTT.

This clonotype was observed a handful of times. The chain couples TRBV28 to TRBJ2-7; TRBD1 might be the D (5 bases). The CDR3 contains 15 residues. Between the trimmed V and J ends, which lost 4 bases and 3 bases, there was a span of 16 bases. Looked up from germline, CDR1 is MDHEN and CDR2 is SYDVKM. CDR3 loop: CASSSPGRVFYEQYF. The CDR3 bases are TGTGCCAGCAGTTCGCCGGGCAGGGTCTTCTACGAGCAGTACTTC.

In its sample, this clonotype was seen many times. The CDR3 DNA is TGTGCCAGCATTAGGACGGGCCGCACAGATACGCAGTATTTT. Amino acids: CASIRTGRTDTQYF. The chain links TRBV12-3 or TRBV12-4 to TRBJ2-3; D is undetermined. This CDR3 is built from 14 residues. The V and J ends lost 7 bases and 1 base respectively, with 12 bases between them.

The table lists this clonotype with a few counts. This chain joins TRBV6-1 and TRBJ1-1; TRBD1 agrees at 9 bases. The CDR3 contains 13 residues. The V and J ends lost 5 bases and 3 bases, in that order; junction bases with no gene match: 1. The germline CDR1 and CDR2 sequences are MNHNS and SASEGT. CDR3 loop: CASSRDRDTEAFF. CDR3 in DNA: TGTGCCAGCAGTCGGGACAGGGACACTGAAGCTTTCTTT.